A selection of T cell receptor beta chains follows, all from one sample in a study of cytomegalovirus exposure and HLA in healthy donors. Sequenced by immunoSEQ multiplex PCR; TCRdb stores in-frame clones only, minus some. The table lists 200,000 or so clones, roughly 84% of them singletons, with 13% in the top ten. The sequenced sample consisted of PBMCs. The origin of the receptors is a woman in her 30s in good health and CMV-seropositive. Each CDR3 is given with its conserved first and last residue. A D gene is named only where the DNA matches it firmly. The size entry is marked missing in some rows and otherwise reads once, few, many or a size class.

d_call	j_call	v_call	cdr3_length	clone_size	cdr3_aa	cdr3_nt
TRBD2	TRBJ2-3	TRBV30	14	.	CASLGLAGTDTQYF	TGTGCCTCCCTCGGACTAGCGGGAACAGATACGCAGTATTTT
TRBD2	TRBJ2-7	TRBV27	15	.	CASSFRRESDYEQYF	TGTGCCAGCAGTTTTAGGCGGGAGTCGGACTACGAGCAGTACTTC
TRBD1	TRBJ1-2	TRBV2	14	once	CASSGGTGQFGYTF	TGTGCCAGCAGTGGAGGGACAGGGCAATTTGGCTACACCTTC
TRBD1	TRBJ1-2	TRBV7-8	16	.	CASSLTPGQGNYGYTF	TGTGCCAGCAGCTTAACGCCGGGACAGGGGAACTATGGCTACACCTTC
TRBD1	TRBJ2-7	TRBV7-2	14	.	CASSSDRGSYEQYF	TGTGCCAGCAGTTCTGACAGGGGGTCATACGAGCAGTACTTC
TRBD1	TRBJ2-1	TRBV7-6	13	.	CASSSDRANEQFF	TGTGCCAGCAGTTCGGACAGGGCCAATGAGCAGTTCTTC
.	TRBJ1-2	TRBV11-2	10	.	CASSSGGYTF	TGTGCCAGCAGCTCCGGTGGCTACACCTTC
.	TRBJ1-2	TRBV20-1	11	.	CSASRASGYTF	TGCAGTGCCTCGAGGGCGAGTGGCTACACCTTC
TRBD2	TRBJ2-7	TRBV28	16	.	CASCLREWTSGTSIIF	TGTGCCAGCTGCCTTAGGGAGTGGACTAGCGGGACGTCGATAATCTTC
.	TRBJ2-6	TRBV7-9	16	.	CASSLGSHSGANVLTF	TGTGCCAGCAGCTTAGGATCACATTCTGGGGCCAACGTCCTGACTTTC
TRBD1	TRBJ1-1	TRBV5-6	13	few	CASNPGGTPEAFF	TGTGCCAGCAACCCAGGGGGTACCCCCGAAGCTTTCTTT
.	TRBJ2-7	TRBV4-1	15	.	CASSQNRESSYEQYF	TGCGCCAGCAGCCAAAACAGGGAGAGCTCCTACGAGCAGTACTTC
TRBD1	TRBJ2-7	TRBV9	14	.	CASSVGDSPYEQYF	TGTGCCAGCAGCGTAGGGGACAGTCCCTACGAGCAGTACTTC
.	TRBJ2-2	TRBV29-1	15	few	CSVVWGALNTGELFF	TGCAGCGTTGTCTGGGGCGCGCTGAACACCGGGGAGCTGTTTTTT
TRBD2	TRBJ2-1	TRBV27	19	.	CASSLLGTSGSGSYNEQFF	TGTGCCAGCAGTTTATTGGGGACTAGCGGGAGTGGGTCCTACAATGAGCAGTTCTTC
TRBD1	TRBJ2-7	TRBV5-1	13	.	CASSPGDSYEQYF	TGCGCCAGCAGCCCCGGGGACAGCTACGAGCAGTACTTC
TRBD1	TRBJ1-1	TRBV28	15	once	CASSHRGQPHTEAFF	TGTGCCAGCAGTCACAGGGGACAGCCACACACTGAAGCTTTCTTT
TRBD1	TRBJ1-1	TRBV9	15	.	CASSQGQGVRTEAFF	TGTGCCAGCAGCCAAGGGCAGGGGGTAAGGACTGAAGCTTTCTTT
.	TRBJ2-3	TRBV30	14	.	CAWSMGQTTDTQYF	TGTGCCTGGTCGATGGGGCAGACCACAGATACGCAGTATTTT
TRBD1	TRBJ1-1	TRBV9	15	once	CASSPDRGGYTEAFF	TGTGCCAGCAGTCCCGACAGGGGCGGATACACTGAAGCTTTCTTT
TRBD1	TRBJ1-1	TRBV7-2	19	.	CASSTFKVGTGGRSTEAFF	TGTGCCAGCAGCACGTTTAAGGTGGGGACAGGGGGTAGAAGCACTGAAGCTTTCTTT
TRBD2	TRBJ2-1	TRBV5-6	17	.	CASSLGLAEHSYNEQFF	TGTGCCAGCAGCTTGGGACTAGCGGAACACTCCTACAATGAGCAGTTCTTC
.	TRBJ1-2	TRBV7-2	14	once	CASSLGQVSYGYTF	TGTGCCAGCAGCTTGGGTCAGGTTAGCTATGGCTACACCTTC